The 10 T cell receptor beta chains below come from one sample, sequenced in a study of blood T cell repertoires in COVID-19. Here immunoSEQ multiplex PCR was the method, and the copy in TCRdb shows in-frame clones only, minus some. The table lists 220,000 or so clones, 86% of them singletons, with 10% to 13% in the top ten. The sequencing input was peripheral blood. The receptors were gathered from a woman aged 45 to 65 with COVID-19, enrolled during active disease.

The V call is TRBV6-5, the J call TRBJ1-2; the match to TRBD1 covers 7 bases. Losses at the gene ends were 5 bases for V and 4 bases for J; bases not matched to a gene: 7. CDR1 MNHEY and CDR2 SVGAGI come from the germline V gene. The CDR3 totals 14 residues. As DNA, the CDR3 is TGTGCCAGCAGTCGACAGGGTCCGGGCTATGGCTACACCTTC. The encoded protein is CASSRQGPGYGYTF.

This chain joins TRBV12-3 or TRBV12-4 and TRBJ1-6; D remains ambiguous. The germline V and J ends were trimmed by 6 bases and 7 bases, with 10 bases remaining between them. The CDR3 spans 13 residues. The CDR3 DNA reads TGTGCCAGCAGAAGAAGTGCGAATTCACCCCTCCACTTT. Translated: CASRRSANSPLHF.

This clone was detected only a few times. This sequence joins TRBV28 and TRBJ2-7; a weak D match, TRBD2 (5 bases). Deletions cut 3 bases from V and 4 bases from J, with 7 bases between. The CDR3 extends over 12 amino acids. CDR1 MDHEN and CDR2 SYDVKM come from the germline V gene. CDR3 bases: TGTGCCAGCAGTTTGAGCGGTTACGAGCAGTACTTC. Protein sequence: CASSLSGYEQYF.

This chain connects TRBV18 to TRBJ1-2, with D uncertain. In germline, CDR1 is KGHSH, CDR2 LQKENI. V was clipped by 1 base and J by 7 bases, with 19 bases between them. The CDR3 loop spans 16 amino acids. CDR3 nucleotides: TGTGCCAGCTCACCACTTCCAGTTCGGGAAGGCCGTGGCTACACCTTC. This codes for CASSPLPVREGRGYTF.

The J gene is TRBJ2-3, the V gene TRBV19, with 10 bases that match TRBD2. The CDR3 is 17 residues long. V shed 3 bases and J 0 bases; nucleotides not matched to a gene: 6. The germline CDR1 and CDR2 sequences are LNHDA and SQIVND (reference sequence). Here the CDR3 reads CASSISGGVYSTDTQYF. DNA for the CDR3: TGTGCCAGTAGTATCAGCGGGGGGGTGTATAGCACAGATACGCAGTATTTT. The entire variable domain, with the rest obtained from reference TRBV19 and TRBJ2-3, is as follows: DGGITQSPKYLFRKEGQNVTLSCEQNLNHDAMYWYRQDPGQGLRLIYYSQIVNDFQKGDIAEGYSVSREKKESFPLTVTSAQKNPTAFYLCASSISGGVYSTDTQYFGPGTRLTVL.

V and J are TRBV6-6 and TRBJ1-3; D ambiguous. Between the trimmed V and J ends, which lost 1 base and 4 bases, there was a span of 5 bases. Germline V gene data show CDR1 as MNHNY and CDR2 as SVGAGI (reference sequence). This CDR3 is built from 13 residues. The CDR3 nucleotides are TGTGCCAGCAGTTACTTGAGGGGAAACACCATATATTTT. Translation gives CASSYLRGNTIYF.

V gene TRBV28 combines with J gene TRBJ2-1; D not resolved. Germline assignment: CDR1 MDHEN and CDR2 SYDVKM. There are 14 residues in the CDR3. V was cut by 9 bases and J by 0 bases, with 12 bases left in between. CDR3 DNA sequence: TGTGCCAGTAACTACCCGAGCTCCTACAATGAGCAGTTCTTC. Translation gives CASNYPSSYNEQFF.

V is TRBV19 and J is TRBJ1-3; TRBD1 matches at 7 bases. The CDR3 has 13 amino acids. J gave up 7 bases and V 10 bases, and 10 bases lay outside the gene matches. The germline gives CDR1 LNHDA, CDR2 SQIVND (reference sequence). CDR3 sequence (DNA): TGTGCCACGCGACAGGGCATGGACAACACCATATATTTT. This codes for CATRQGMDNTIYF.

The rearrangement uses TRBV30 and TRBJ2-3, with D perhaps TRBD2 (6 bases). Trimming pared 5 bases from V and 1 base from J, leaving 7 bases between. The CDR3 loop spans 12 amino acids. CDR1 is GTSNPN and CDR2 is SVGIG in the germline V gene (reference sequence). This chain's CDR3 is CAWVAGTDTQYF. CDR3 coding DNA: TGTGCCTGGGTAGCGGGCACAGATACGCAGTATTTT. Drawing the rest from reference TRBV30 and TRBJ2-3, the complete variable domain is SQTIHQWPATLVQPVGSPLSLECTVEGTSNPNLYWYRQAAGRGLQLLFYSVGIGQISSEVPQNLSASRPQDRQFILSSKKLLLSDSGFYLCAWVAGTDTQYFGPGTRLTVL.

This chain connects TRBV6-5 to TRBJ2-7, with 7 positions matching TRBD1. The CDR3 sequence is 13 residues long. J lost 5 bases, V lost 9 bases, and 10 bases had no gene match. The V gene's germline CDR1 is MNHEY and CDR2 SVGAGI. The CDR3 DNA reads TGTGCCAGTAAACCGACAGGGCGCGACGAGCAGTACTTC. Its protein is CASKPTGRDEQYF.